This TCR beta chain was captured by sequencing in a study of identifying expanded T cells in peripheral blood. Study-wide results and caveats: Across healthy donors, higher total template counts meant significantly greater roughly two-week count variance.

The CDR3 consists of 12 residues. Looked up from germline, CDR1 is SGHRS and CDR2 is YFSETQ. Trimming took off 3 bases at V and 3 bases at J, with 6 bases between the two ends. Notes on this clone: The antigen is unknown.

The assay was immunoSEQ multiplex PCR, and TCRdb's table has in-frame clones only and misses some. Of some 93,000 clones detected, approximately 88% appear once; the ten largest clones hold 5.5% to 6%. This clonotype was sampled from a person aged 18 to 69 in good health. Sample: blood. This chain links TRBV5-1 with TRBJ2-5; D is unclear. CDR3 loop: CASSYYEETQYF. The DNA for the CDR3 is TGCGCCAGCAGCTACTACGAAGAGACCCAGTACTTC.